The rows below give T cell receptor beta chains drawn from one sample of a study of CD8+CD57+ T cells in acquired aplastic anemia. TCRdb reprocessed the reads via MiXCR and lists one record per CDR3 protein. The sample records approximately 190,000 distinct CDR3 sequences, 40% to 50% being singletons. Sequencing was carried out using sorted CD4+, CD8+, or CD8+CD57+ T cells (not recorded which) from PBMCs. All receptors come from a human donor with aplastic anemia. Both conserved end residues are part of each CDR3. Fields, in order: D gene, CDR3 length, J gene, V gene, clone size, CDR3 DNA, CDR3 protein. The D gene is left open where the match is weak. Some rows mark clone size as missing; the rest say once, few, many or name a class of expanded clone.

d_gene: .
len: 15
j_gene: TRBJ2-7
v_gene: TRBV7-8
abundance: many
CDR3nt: TGTGCCAGCAGCTTAGCGCTCGCTGCCACCTACGAGCAGTACTTC
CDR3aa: CASSLALAATYEQYF

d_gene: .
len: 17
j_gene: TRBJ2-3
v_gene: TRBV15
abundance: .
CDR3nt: TGTGCCACCAGCAGAGAGGTCAGGGTGACTAGCACAGATACGCAGTATTTT
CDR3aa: CATSREVRVTSTDTQYF

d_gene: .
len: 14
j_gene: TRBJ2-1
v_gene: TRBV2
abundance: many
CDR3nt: TGTGCCAGCCTGCGAGCGAGCTCATCGGATGAGCAGTTCTTC
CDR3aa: CASLRASSSDEQFF

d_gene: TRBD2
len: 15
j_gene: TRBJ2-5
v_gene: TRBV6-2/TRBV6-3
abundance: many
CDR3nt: TGTGCCAGCAGTTACTCGAGCGGGGACCAAGAGACCCAGTACTTC
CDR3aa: CASSYSSGDQETQYF

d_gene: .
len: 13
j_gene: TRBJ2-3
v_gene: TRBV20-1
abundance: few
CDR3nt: TGCAGTGCTAGTGGAGGTCCCACAGATACGCAGTATTTT
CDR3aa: CSASGGPTDTQYF

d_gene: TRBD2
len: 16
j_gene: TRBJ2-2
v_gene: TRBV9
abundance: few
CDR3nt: TGTGCCAGCAGCGTACTTGGGACTAGTATTAGCCGGGAGCTGTTTTTT
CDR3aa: CASSVLGTSISRELFF

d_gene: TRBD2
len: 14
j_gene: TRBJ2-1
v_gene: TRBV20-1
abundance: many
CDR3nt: TGCAGTGCCAACAGCGGGAGAAGGAACAATGAGCAGTTCTTC
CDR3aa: CSANSGRRNNEQFF

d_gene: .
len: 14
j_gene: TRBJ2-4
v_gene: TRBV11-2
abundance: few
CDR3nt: TGTGCCAGCAGCTTGGGGAGCGGCAATGCCATTCAGTACTTC
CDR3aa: CASSLGSGNAIQYF

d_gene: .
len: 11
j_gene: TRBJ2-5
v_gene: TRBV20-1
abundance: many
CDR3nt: TGCAGTGCTAGAGGGCAAGAGACCCAGTACTTC
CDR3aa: CSARGQETQYF

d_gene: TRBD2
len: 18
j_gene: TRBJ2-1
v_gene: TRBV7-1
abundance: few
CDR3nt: TGTGCCAGCAGCGCGTGGGGGGCTAGCGGGAGCTCCTACAATGAGCAGTTCTTC
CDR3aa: CASSAWGASGSSYNEQFF

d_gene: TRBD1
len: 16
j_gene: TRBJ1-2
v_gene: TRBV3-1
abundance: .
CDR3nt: TGTGCCAGCAGCCAAGTAGTGCACAGGGGGCTGCCTGGCTACACCTTC
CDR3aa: CASSQVVHRGLPGYTF

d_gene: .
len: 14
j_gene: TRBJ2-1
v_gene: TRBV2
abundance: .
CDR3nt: TGTGCCAGCAGCCAGGGAGGTTCCTACAATGAGCAGTTCTTC
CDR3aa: CASSQGGSYNEQFF

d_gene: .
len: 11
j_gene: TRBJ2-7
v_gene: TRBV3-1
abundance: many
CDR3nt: TGTGCCAGCAGCCAAGTAGGGGCTCCTATCTTC
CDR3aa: CASSQVGAPIF

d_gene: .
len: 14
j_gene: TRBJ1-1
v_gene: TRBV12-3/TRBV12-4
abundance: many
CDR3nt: TGTGCCAGCAGGTCCTGGGGTACGAACACTGAAGCTTTCTTT
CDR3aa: CASRSWGTNTEAFF

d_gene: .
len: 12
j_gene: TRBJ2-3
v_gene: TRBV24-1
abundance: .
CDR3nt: TGTGCCACCAGTGCCCCCGCAGATACGCAGTATTTT
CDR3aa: CATSAPADTQYF

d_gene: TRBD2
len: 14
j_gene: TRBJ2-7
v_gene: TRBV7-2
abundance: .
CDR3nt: TGTGCCAGCAGCGCGCCGGGGGGTTGGTACGAGCAGTACTTC
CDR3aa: CASSAPGGWYEQYF

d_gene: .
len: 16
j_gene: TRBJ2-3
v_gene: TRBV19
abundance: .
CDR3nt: TGTGCCACCAAAGAGGCAGGATTTGGTAGCACAGATACGCAGTATTTT
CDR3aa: CATKEAGFGSTDTQYF

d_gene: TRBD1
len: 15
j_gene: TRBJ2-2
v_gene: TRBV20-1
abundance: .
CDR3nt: TGCAGTGCTAGAGTGGGACAGGGTGGGACCGGGGAGCTGTTTTTT
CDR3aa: CSARVGQGGTGELFF

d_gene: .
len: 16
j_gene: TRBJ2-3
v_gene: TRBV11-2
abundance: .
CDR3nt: TGTGCCAGCAGCTTTTGGGTTAGCGCTCGCACAGATACGCAGTATTTT
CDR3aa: CASSFWVSARTDTQYF

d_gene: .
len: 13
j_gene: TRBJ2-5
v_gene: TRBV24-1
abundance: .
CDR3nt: TGTGCCACCAGTCACCCAGGAGGGGGGACCCAGTACTTC
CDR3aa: CATSHPGGGTQYF

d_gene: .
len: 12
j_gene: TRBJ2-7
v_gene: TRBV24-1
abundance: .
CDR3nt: TGTGCCACCAGTGATGGCTCCTACGAGCAGTACTTC
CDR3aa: CATSDGSYEQYF

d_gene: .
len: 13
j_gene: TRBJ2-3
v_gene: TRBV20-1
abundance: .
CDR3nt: TGCAGTGCTAGAGATCTCGTTGTGGATACGCAGTATTTT
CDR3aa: CSARDLVVDTQYF

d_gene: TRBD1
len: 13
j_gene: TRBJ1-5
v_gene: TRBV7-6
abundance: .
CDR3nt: TGTGCCAGCAGTCAGGGGGCGAATCAGCCCCAGCATTTT
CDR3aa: CASSQGANQPQHF

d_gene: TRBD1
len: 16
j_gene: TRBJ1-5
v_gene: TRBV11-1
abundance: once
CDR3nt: TGTGCCAGCAGCCCCGGGACAGGGGGGATTTATCAGCCCCAGCATTTT
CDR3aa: CASSPGTGGIYQPQHF

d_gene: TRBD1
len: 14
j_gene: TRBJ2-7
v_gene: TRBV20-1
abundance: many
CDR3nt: TGCAGTGCTAGGTATCACAGGGGGCGCGACGAGCAGTACTTC
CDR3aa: CSARYHRGRDEQYF

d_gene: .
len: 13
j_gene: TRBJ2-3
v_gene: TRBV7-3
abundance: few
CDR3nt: TGTGCCAGCAGCTTAATGATCACCGATACGCAGTATTTT
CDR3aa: CASSLMITDTQYF

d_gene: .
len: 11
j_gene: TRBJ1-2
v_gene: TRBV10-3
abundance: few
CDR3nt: TGTGCCATCAGTGTCCCCTCTGGCTACACCTTC
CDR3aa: CAISVPSGYTF

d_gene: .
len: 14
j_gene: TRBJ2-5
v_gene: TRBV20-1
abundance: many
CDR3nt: TGCAGTGCTACCCTCGATTGGTACCAAGAGACCCAGTACTTC
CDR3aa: CSATLDWYQETQYF

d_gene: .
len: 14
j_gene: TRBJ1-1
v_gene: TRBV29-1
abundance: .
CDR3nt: TGCAGCGTTGGGTCCGGCGGGCCGAACACTGAAGCTTTCTTT
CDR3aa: CSVGSGGPNTEAFF

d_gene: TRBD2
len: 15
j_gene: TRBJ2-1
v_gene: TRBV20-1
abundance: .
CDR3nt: TGCAGTGCTTCTCGACTGGCGGGGGGTTACAATGAGCAGTTCTTC
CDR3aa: CSASRLAGGYNEQFF

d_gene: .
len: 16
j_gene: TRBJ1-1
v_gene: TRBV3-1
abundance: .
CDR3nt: TGTGCCAGCAGCCCGCTGATGGGGGGGCCGAACACTGAAGCTTTCTTT
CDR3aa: CASSPLMGGPNTEAFF